The next 18 T cell receptor beta chains were all read from a single sample in a study of shared clonotypes between healthy human individuals. Terminally differentiated effector memory CD45RA+ cells were excluded by CCR7 positive selection of CD45RO-negative cells. Clones were sequenced by immunoSEQ multiplex PCR, and TCRdb holds only the in-frame ones, with some missing. Of around 2.1 million clones listed, under 95% are singletons. The sample comprised naive CD8+ T cells from PBMCs. The receptors originated from a young man in good health. Some clones in this sample may be carry-over from other donors' samples.

The V and J genes are TRBV5-1 and TRBJ2-7; 8 positions match TRBD1. The junction had 18 bases not matched to a gene; V was cut back by 4 bases and J by 0 bases. The CDR3 is 19 amino acids. Germline V gene data show CDR1 as SGHRS and CDR2 as YFSETQ. CDR3 protein: CASSKGAFLRDRSSYEQYF. CDR3 bases: TGCGCCAGCAGCAAGGGGGCATTTTTACGGGACAGGAGCTCCTACGAGCAGTACTTC.

With respect to this clone: In the same sample, other DNA sequences code for this CDR3. CDR3 in amino acids: CASSLVSGPNTEAFF. DNA of the CDR3: TGTGCCAGCAGCTTAGTCTCGGGACCGAACACTGAAGCTTTCTTT. The chain links TRBV11-2 to TRBJ1-1; a weak D match, TRBD1 (5 bases). Germline CDR1 is SGHAT and CDR2 is FQNNGV. This CDR3 spans 15 amino acids. V lost 1 base, J lost 1 base, and 10 bases lay in between.

Note on this clone: The same CDR3 also results from other DNA sequences found in this sample. The chain carries TRBV9 and TRBJ2-1, with 7 positions matching TRBD2. Germline V gene data show CDR1 as SGDLS and CDR2 as YYNGEE. This CDR3 comprises 15 residues. The J segment lost 4 bases and the V segment lost 0 bases, leaving 4 bases of the junction unmatched. In nucleotides, the CDR3 is TGTGCCAGCAGCGTAGGGCTAGCGGAGTACAATGAGCAGTTCTTC. Translating gives CASSVGLAEYNEQFF. The full variable domain, in which reference TRBV9 and TRBJ2-1 provide the parts outside the CDR3, is DSGVTQTPKHLITATGQRVTLRCSPRSGDLSVYWYQQSLDQGLQFLIQYYNGEERAKGNILERFSAQQFPDLHSELNLSSLELGDSALYFCASSVGLAEYNEQFFGPGTRLTVL.

The chain joins TRBV7-8 to TRBJ1-1; 7 nucleotides line up with TRBD1. J lost 4 bases, V lost 5 bases, and 13 bases had no gene match. In germline, CDR1 is SGHVS, CDR2 FQNEAQ. This CDR3 region has 16 residues. In DNA form, the CDR3 reads TGTGCCAGCAGCCCTGCCTACAGGGGCGTCGGCACTGAAGCTTTCTTT. Protein product: CASSPAYRGVGTEAFF.

The chain carries TRBV7-9 and TRBJ1-2; D gene unclear. The CDR3 is 14 amino acids. The germline V gene encodes CDR1 SEHNR and CDR2 FQNEAQ (reference sequence). Trimming pared 5 bases from V and 5 bases from J, leaving 15 bases between. The CDR3 sequence is CASSRGRDGYGYTF. DNA of the CDR3: TGTGCCAGCAGCCGAGGGAGAGATGGGTATGGCTACACCTTC. Full variable domain (remainder filled in from reference TRBV7-9 and TRBJ1-2): DTGVSQNPRHKITKRGQNVTFRCDPISEHNRLYWYRQTLGQGPEFLTYFQNEAQLEKSRLLSDRFSAERPKGSFSTLEIQRTEQGDSAMYLCASSRGRDGYGYTFGSGTRLTVV.

V usage is TRBV6-1 and J usage is TRBJ1-2, with no clear D. CDR3 length equals 12 residues. Germline-derived CDR1 and CDR2 are MNHNS and SASEGT. V was trimmed by 8 bases and J by 1 base, leaving 8 bases between them. CDR3 coding DNA: TGTGCCAGCGGCATTATTAACTATGGCTACACCTTC. It translates to CASGIINYGYTF.

This clone was observed once. The genes are TRBV7-6 and TRBJ2-7, with D maybe TRBD2 (5 bases). Germline-derived CDR1 and CDR2 are SGHVS and FNYEAQ. This CDR3 is 17 amino acids long. V lost 2 bases and J 0 bases, leaving 17 bases between the germline ends. For the CDR3, the DNA is TGTGCCAGCAGCTTACCCAGAAGCGGACCTTTCTCCTACGAGCAGTACTTC. It yields the protein CASSLPRSGPFSYEQYF.

J is TRBJ2-3 and V is TRBV9; D may be TRBD1 or TRBD2 (5 bases each). Per germline, CDR1 SGDLS and CDR2 YYNGEE. The V end lost 5 bases, the J end lost 1 base, and 11 bases lay between the germline ends. There are 14 residues in the CDR3. The CDR3 DNA reads TGTGCCAGCAGTCGGGGCGGCCGCACAGATACGCAGTATTTT. It translates to CASSRGGRTDTQYF.

This chain uses TRBV6-6 with TRBJ1-5; D gene uncertain. CDR3 size: 16 residues. From germline, CDR1 is MNHNY and CDR2 SVGAGI (reference sequence). Between the trimmed V and J ends, which lost 9 bases and 0 bases, there was a span of 18 bases. The CDR3 bases are TGTGCCAGTCAACAGAATTTCCCCTATAGCAATCAGCCCCAGCATTTT. This encodes CASQQNFPYSNQPQHF.

This chain uses TRBV11-2 with TRBJ2-4; the D gene is possibly TRBD2 (5 bases). Trimming removed 4 bases from V and 5 bases from J, with 15 bases in between. This CDR3 is built from 15 residues. Per germline, CDR1 SGHAT and CDR2 FQNNGV. CDR3 sequence reads: CASSSHPALENIQYF. The CDR3 DNA follows: TGTGCCAGCAGCTCCCACCCGGCACTAGAAAACATTCAGTACTTC. Full variable domain (missing parts from reference TRBV11-2 and TRBJ2-4): EAGVAQSPRYKIIEKRQSVAFWCNPISGHATLYWYQQILGQGPKLLIQFQNNGVVDDSQLPKDRFSAERLKGVDSTLKIQPAKLEDSAVYLCASSSHPALENIQYFGAGTRLSVL.

The chain joins TRBV4-3 to TRBJ2-1; no definite D call. Germline CDR1 LGHNA, CDR2 YSLEER. The CDR3 contains 17 residues. The V gene lost 1 base and the J gene lost 1 base, with 14 bases spanning the gap. The CDR3 nucleotides read TGCGCCAGCAGCCAAGCCTCGTCAGGTGGTTCCTACAATGAGCAGTTCTTC. Encoded protein: CASSQASSGGSYNEQFF.

J is TRBJ2-3 and V is TRBV29-1, with 8 bases matching TRBD2. This CDR3 comprises 15 residues. The germline V gene encodes CDR1 SQVTM and CDR2 ANQGSEA. J gave up 4 bases and V 1 base, and 7 bases lay outside the gene matches. CDR3 coding DNA: TGCAGCGTTGAAGTCCTACGGGAGGGCCCAGATACGCAGTATTTT. Protein product: CSVEVLREGPDTQYF.

The V and J genes are TRBV30 and TRBJ1-1, with no clear D. The CDR3 contains 12 residues. V dropped 1 base and J dropped 10 bases, with 13 bases sitting between them. The germline gives CDR1 GTSNPN, CDR2 SVGIG (reference sequence). This CDR3 is CAWSDLPKVAFF. The DNA for the CDR3 is TGTGCCTGGAGTGACCTCCCTAAGGTAGCTTTCTTT.

This clone occurred once. The V gene is TRBV29-1, the J gene TRBJ2-7; the D is unclear. V lost 6 bases and J 5 bases, leaving 8 bases between the germline ends. Germline-derived CDR1 and CDR2 are SQVTM and ANQGSEA. This CDR3 region has 10 residues. In DNA, the CDR3 is TGCAGCGTCTACCTAGACGAGCAGTACTTC. It codes for CSVYLDEQYF.

This chain uses TRBV9 with TRBJ1-4; a weak D match, TRBD1 (6 bases). The CDR3 totals 15 residues. The V end lost 0 bases, the J end lost 8 bases, and 14 bases lay between the germline ends. Germline CDR1 and CDR2: SGDLS and YYNGEE. The CDR3 nucleotides read TGTGCCAGCAGCGTAGAAGGGGGTTTTGGGGAAAAACTGTTTTTT. Protein sequence: CASSVEGGFGEKLFF.

The chain carries TRBV5-6 and TRBJ1-1; D not certain. Germline V gene data show CDR1 as SGHDT and CDR2 as YYEEEE. The CDR3 totals 12 residues. Trimming cost V 4 bases and J 1 base, with 5 bases left between them. In nucleotides, the CDR3 is TGTGCCAGCAGCCACGAGAACACTGAAGCTTTCTTT. Translation: CASSHENTEAFF.

The V and J genes are TRBV6-1 and TRBJ2-1, with 7 bases aligning to TRBD1. Germline V gives CDR1 MNHNS, CDR2 SASEGT. The trim removed 3 bases at V and 8 bases at J, leaving 7 bases unmatched. The CDR3 has 14 amino acids. This CDR3 reads CASSEGQSYYEQFF. CDR3 in DNA: TGTGCCAGCAGTGAGGGACAGTCTTATTATGAGCAGTTCTTC.

For the CDR3, the DNA is TGTGCCAGCAGCTTCCGTAGTAATAATGAGCAGTTCTTC. The encoded protein is CASSFRSNNEQFF. The chain recombines TRBV7-9 with TRBJ2-1; D is ambiguous. Per germline, CDR1 SEHNR and CDR2 FQNEAQ (reference sequence). V was cut by 3 bases and J by 7 bases, with 10 bases left in between. The CDR3 runs 13 residues.